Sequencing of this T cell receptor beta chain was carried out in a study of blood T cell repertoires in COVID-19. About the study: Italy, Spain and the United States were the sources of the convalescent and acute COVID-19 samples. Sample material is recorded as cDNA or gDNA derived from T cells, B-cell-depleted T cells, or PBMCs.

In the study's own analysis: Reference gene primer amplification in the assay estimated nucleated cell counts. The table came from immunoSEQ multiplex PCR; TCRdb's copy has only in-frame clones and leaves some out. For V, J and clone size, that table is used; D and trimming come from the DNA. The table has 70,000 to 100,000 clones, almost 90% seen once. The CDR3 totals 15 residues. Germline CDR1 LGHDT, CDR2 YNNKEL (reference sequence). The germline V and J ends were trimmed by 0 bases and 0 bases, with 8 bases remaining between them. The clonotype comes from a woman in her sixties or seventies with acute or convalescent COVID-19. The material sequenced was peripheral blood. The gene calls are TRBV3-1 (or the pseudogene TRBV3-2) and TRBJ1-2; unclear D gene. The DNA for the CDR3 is TGTGCCAGCAGCCAAGAAACATCTCCTAACTATGGCTACACCTTC. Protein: CASSQETSPNYGYTF.